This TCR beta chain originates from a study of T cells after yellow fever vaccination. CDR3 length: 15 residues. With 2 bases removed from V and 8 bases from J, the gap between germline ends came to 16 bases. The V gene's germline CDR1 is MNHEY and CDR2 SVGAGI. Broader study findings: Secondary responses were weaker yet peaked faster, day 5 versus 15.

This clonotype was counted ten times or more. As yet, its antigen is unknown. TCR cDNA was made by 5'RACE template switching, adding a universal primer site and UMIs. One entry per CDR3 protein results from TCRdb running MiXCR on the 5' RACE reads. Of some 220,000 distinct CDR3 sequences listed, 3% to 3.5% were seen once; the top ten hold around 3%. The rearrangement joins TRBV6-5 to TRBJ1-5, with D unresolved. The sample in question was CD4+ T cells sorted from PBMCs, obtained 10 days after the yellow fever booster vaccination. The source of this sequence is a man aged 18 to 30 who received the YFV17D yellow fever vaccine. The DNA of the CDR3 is TGTGCCAGCAGTTACGGGCCCCCTAGCCTCGAGCCCCAGCATTTT. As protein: CASSYGPPSLEPQHF.